The rows below give T cell receptor beta chains drawn from one sample of a study of persistence of HIV-infected CD4 T cells. The table came from immunoSEQ multiplex PCR; TCRdb's copy has only in-frame clones and leaves some out. The sample shows some 31,000 clones, 80% to 90% of them seen only once. These receptors are not linked to any known antigen. Source: CD4+ T cells sorted from PBMCs after roughly 17-hour stimulation, taken from a patient who received antiretroviral therapy. The receptors shown here come from an adult man with HIV who was CMV-seropositive. Both conserved end residues are part of each CDR3. The order of the fields is V gene, D gene, clone size, J gene, CDR3 protein, CDR3 DNA. A D gene is named only where the DNA matches it firmly. Only some rows state a clone size, as once, few, many or a class for expanded clones.

v_gene: TRBV7-6
d_gene: -
abundance: -
j_gene: TRBJ2-1
CDR3aa: CASSLEGDIYNEQFF
CDR3nt: TGTGCCAGCAGCTTAGAGGGGGACATATACAATGAGCAGTTCTTC

v_gene: TRBV4-2
d_gene: -
abundance: -
j_gene: TRBJ2-7
CDR3aa: CASSQEARAYEQYF
CDR3nt: TGTGCCAGCAGCCAAGAGGCCAGGGCCTACGAGCAGTACTTC

v_gene: TRBV5-1
d_gene: TRBD1
abundance: -
j_gene: TRBJ1-1
CDR3aa: CASSWGDRVANTEAFF
CDR3nt: TGCGCCAGCAGCTGGGGGGACAGGGTAGCGAACACTGAAGCTTTCTTT

v_gene: TRBV7-8
d_gene: -
abundance: -
j_gene: TRBJ1-5
CDR3aa: CASSSAWGISNQPQHF
CDR3nt: TGTGCCAGCAGCTCGGCGTGGGGGATTAGCAATCAGCCCCAGCATTTT

v_gene: TRBV15
d_gene: -
abundance: few
j_gene: TRBJ2-1
CDR3aa: CATSRVAVSSYNEQFF
CDR3nt: TGTGCCACCAGCAGAGTAGCGGTGAGCTCCTACAATGAGCAGTTCTTC

v_gene: TRBV7-2
d_gene: -
abundance: once
j_gene: TRBJ2-1
CDR3aa: CASSLGGSLRGEQFF
CDR3nt: TGTGCCAGCAGCTTAGGGGGGTCCCTGCGGGGTGAGCAGTTCTTC

v_gene: TRBV6-1
d_gene: TRBD1
abundance: -
j_gene: TRBJ1-6
CDR3aa: CASSETGQGNSPLHF
CDR3nt: TGTGCCAGCAGTGAAACCGGACAGGGGAATTCACCCCTCCACTTT

v_gene: TRBV7-6
d_gene: -
abundance: -
j_gene: TRBJ2-7
CDR3aa: CASSLASGLSYEQYF
CDR3nt: TGTGCCAGCAGCTTAGCCTCAGGGTTATCCTACGAGCAGTACTTC

v_gene: TRBV27
d_gene: -
abundance: -
j_gene: TRBJ1-1
CDR3aa: CASSTLGLEAFF
CDR3nt: TGTGCCAGCAGTACTCTGGGCCTTGAAGCTTTCTTT

v_gene: TRBV3-1/TRBV3-2
d_gene: -
abundance: -
j_gene: TRBJ2-3
CDR3aa: CASSPGDTQYF
CDR3nt: TGTGCCAGCAGCCCGGGTGATACGCAGTATTTT

v_gene: TRBV7-2
d_gene: TRBD2
abundance: -
j_gene: TRBJ2-7
CDR3aa: CASSLGTSGTYEQYF
CDR3nt: TGTGCCAGCAGCTTAGGGACTAGCGGGACCTACGAGCAGTACTTC

v_gene: TRBV6-2/TRBV6-3
d_gene: -
abundance: -
j_gene: TRBJ1-1
CDR3aa: CASSYRFHPEAFF
CDR3nt: TGTGCCAGCAGTTACCGGTTTCATCCTGAAGCTTTCTTT

v_gene: TRBV18
d_gene: TRBD2
abundance: -
j_gene: TRBJ2-5
CDR3aa: CASSPPGGGASKTQYF
CDR3nt: TGTGCCAGCTCACCACCCGGCGGGGGGGCCTCGAAGACCCAGTACTTC

v_gene: TRBV6-5
d_gene: -
abundance: few
j_gene: TRBJ1-6
CDR3aa: CASSYLGDSPLHF
CDR3nt: TGTGCCAGCAGTTACCTAGGGGATTCACCCCTCCACTTT

v_gene: TRBV7-8
d_gene: TRBD1
abundance: -
j_gene: TRBJ2-1
CDR3aa: CASILDRVNLNEQFF
CDR3nt: TGTGCCAGCATCCTGGACAGGGTCAACTTAAATGAGCAGTTCTTC

v_gene: TRBV6-2/TRBV6-3
d_gene: -
abundance: -
j_gene: TRBJ2-7
CDR3aa: CASSYLLRKGYEQYF
CDR3nt: TGTGCCAGCAGTTACCTCCTGAGGAAAGGCTACGAGCAGTACTTC

v_gene: TRBV7-8
d_gene: TRBD1
abundance: medium-sized
j_gene: TRBJ2-7
CDR3aa: CASSLDGTGSYEQYF
CDR3nt: TGTGCCAGCAGCTTAGACGGGACAGGCTCCTACGAGCAGTACTTC

v_gene: TRBV6-5
d_gene: -
abundance: -
j_gene: TRBJ2-5
CDR3aa: CASSTGFGETQYF
CDR3nt: TGTGCCAGCAGCACAGGGTTTGGAGAGACCCAGTACTTC

v_gene: TRBV12-3/TRBV12-4
d_gene: TRBD1
abundance: -
j_gene: TRBJ1-1
CDR3aa: CASSAKGAKAFF
CDR3nt: TGTGCCAGCAGTGCAAAGGGGGCGAAAGCTTTCTTT

v_gene: TRBV7-2
d_gene: -
abundance: -
j_gene: TRBJ1-2
CDR3aa: CASSLVAINYGYTF
CDR3nt: TGTGCCAGCAGCTTAGTAGCAATTAACTATGGCTACACCTTC

v_gene: TRBV6-4
d_gene: -
abundance: -
j_gene: TRBJ2-4
CDR3aa: CAIGRPVGLAKNIQYF
CDR3nt: TGTGCCATCGGACGACCCGTAGGCCTAGCCAAAAACATTCAGTACTTC

v_gene: TRBV14
d_gene: -
abundance: -
j_gene: TRBJ1-1
CDR3aa: CASSQEGRLYTEAFF
CDR3nt: TGTGCCAGCAGCCAAGAGGGGCGGCTATACACTGAAGCTTTCTTT

v_gene: TRBV6-1
d_gene: -
abundance: -
j_gene: TRBJ1-3
CDR3aa: CASSERGGIGGNTIYF
CDR3nt: TGTGCCAGCAGTGAAAGGGGAGGGATCGGCGGAAACACCATATATTTT

v_gene: TRBV6-2/TRBV6-3
d_gene: -
abundance: -
j_gene: TRBJ1-1
CDR3aa: CASSRSRGTEAFF
CDR3nt: TGTGCCAGCAGTAGGTCCCGAGGGACTGAAGCTTTCTTT

v_gene: TRBV19
d_gene: -
abundance: few
j_gene: TRBJ1-5
CDR3aa: CASREQGMGNQPQHF
CDR3nt: TGTGCCAGTAGGGAGCAGGGAATGGGCAATCAGCCCCAGCATTTT

v_gene: TRBV6-2/TRBV6-3
d_gene: -
abundance: -
j_gene: TRBJ1-1
CDR3aa: CASSYRQVNTEAFF
CDR3nt: TGTGCCAGCAGTTACAGACAGGTGAACACTGAAGCTTTCTTT

v_gene: TRBV7-9
d_gene: TRBD2
abundance: few
j_gene: TRBJ2-4
CDR3aa: CASSLALGGNIQYF
CDR3nt: TGTGCCAGCAGCTTAGCCCTGGGGGGGAACATTCAGTACTTC

v_gene: TRBV9
d_gene: -
abundance: once
j_gene: TRBJ2-2
CDR3aa: CASSVVGTATGELFF
CDR3nt: TGTGCCAGCAGCGTAGTAGGGACGGCCACCGGGGAGCTGTTTTTT

v_gene: TRBV28
d_gene: -
abundance: -
j_gene: TRBJ1-4
CDR3aa: CASSLWTGTNEKLFF
CDR3nt: TGTGCCAGCAGTCTTTGGACGGGAACTAATGAAAAACTGTTTTTT

v_gene: TRBV6-1
d_gene: TRBD1
abundance: -
j_gene: TRBJ1-4
CDR3aa: CASSEGTGWEKLFF
CDR3nt: TGTGCCAGCAGTGAAGGGACAGGGTGGGAAAAACTGTTTTTT

v_gene: TRBV30
d_gene: -
abundance: -
j_gene: TRBJ1-2
CDR3aa: CAWSETYGYTF
CDR3nt: TGTGCCTGGAGCGAGACCTATGGCTACACCTTC

v_gene: TRBV6-2/TRBV6-3
d_gene: -
abundance: -
j_gene: TRBJ1-2
CDR3aa: CASSLQGIGYTF
CDR3nt: TGTGCCAGCAGCTTACAGGGAATTGGCTACACCTTC

v_gene: TRBV6-2/TRBV6-3
d_gene: -
abundance: -
j_gene: TRBJ1-1
CDR3aa: CASSYGTFTEAFF
CDR3nt: TGTGCCAGCAGTTATGGGACTTTCACTGAAGCTTTCTTT

v_gene: TRBV29-1
d_gene: -
abundance: once
j_gene: TRBJ1-1
CDR3aa: CSVELLMNTEAFF
CDR3nt: TGCAGCGTTGAACTGCTCATGAACACTGAAGCTTTCTTT

v_gene: TRBV5-5
d_gene: -
abundance: -
j_gene: TRBJ1-6
CDR3aa: CASTGYNSPLHF
CDR3nt: TGTGCCAGCACGGGTTATAATTCACCCCTCCACTTT

v_gene: TRBV7-2
d_gene: TRBD2
abundance: -
j_gene: TRBJ2-4
CDR3aa: CASSSTSGGLAKNIQYF
CDR3nt: TGTGCCAGCAGCTCGACTAGCGGGGGGTTAGCCAAAAACATTCAGTACTTC

v_gene: TRBV27
d_gene: -
abundance: -
j_gene: TRBJ1-1
CDR3aa: CASSRKRDGRTEAFF
CDR3nt: TGTGCCAGCAGCAGGAAGAGGGACGGAAGGACTGAAGCTTTCTTT